This T cell receptor (beta chain) was recorded in a study of Ad26.COV2.S vaccination and SARS-CoV-2 variants. Treatment of the sample: around 19 received Ad26.COV2.S at low or high dose, single or two shots; several received placebo; per-sample allocation not given. Day 63 following the first vaccine or placebo injection was when the samples were taken. Per the germline V gene, CDR1 is MNHEY and CDR2 is SVGEGT. There are 18 residues in the CDR3. The V gene lost 6 bases and the J gene lost 2 bases, with 25 bases spanning the gap. Repertoires were generated with immunoSEQ multiplex PCR, while TCRdb's copy carries only in-frame clones and drops some. The sample lists about 350,000 clones; 70% to 90% were seen once.

The receptor comes from a person aged 18-60 years who received the Ad26.COV2.S COVID-19 vaccine or a placebo. The chain joins TRBV6-2 or TRBV6-3 to TRBJ1-1; tentatively, D is TRBD1 (6 bases). The sequences come from peripheral blood, collected in a trial of Ad26.COV2.S vaccine versus placebo. The CDR3 spells CASSSRVLGGQRNTEAFF. The CDR3 DNA reads as TGTGCCAGCAGCTCTCGGGTCCTTGGGGGCCAGAGAAACACTGAAGCTTTCTTT.